These 15 T cell receptor beta chains share one sample of origin, sequenced in a study of blood T cell repertoires in COVID-19 (dated by TCRdb to about 2020). Library creation used the immunoSEQ multiplex PCR assay. The table was pulled from immuneACCESS by TCRdb, which kept in-frame rearrangements only. Such tables lose some clones; where checked, under half of the loss comes from unresolved V genes, and the rest has no known cause. This sample gives 200,000 or so clones in total; 88% of them show up just once. The biggest ten clones account for about 4% of the sample. Sequencing was carried out using PBMCs or T cells enriched from blood (not recorded which). These receptors were collected from a woman under 40 who had been exposed to COVID-19.

The chain combines TRBV18 with TRBJ1-1, with a tentative D call TRBD1 (6 bases). Germline loops: CDR1 KGHSH, CDR2 LQKENI. V gave up 2 bases and J gave up 4 bases, with 20 bases separating them. CDR3 size: 17 residues. This chain's CDR3 is CASSPNRWGRVGTEAFF. The CDR3 DNA sequence: TGTGCCAGCTCACCAAATCGGTGGGGGCGGGTTGGCACTGAAGCTTTCTTT.

V gene TRBV5-1 combines with J gene TRBJ2-2; 9 bases agree with TRBD2. The junction had 4 bases not matched to a gene; V was cut back by 4 bases and J by 0 bases. The CDR3 covers 16 residues. Germline V gene sequence: CDR1 SGHRS, CDR2 YFSETQ. CDR3 sequence reads: CASSPLAGSNTGELFF. CDR3 coding DNA: TGCGCCAGCAGCCCACTAGCGGGCTCGAACACCGGGGAGCTGTTTTTT.

Details on this clone: This specimen includes other DNA sequences encoding the same CDR3. The V call is TRBV5-1, the J call TRBJ1-3, with a tentative D call TRBD1 (6 bases). V shed 4 bases and J shed 4 bases, with 9 bases lying between them. CDR3 length equals 13 residues. CDR1 and CDR2 (germline): SGHRS, YFSETQ. The CDR3 DNA reads as TGCGCCAGCAGCCCAGGGGTCGGAAACACCATATATTTT. Protein sequence: CASSPGVGNTIYF. The variable domain in full, with the rest retrieved from reference TRBV5-1 and TRBJ1-3, is KAGVTQTPRYLIKTRGQQVTLSCSPISGHRSVSWYQQTPGQGLQFLFEYFSETQRNKGNFPGRFSGRQFSNSRSEMNVSTLELGDSALYLCASSPGVGNTIYFGEGSWLTVV.

The rearrangement links TRBV12-5 to TRBJ1-6; 10 nucleotides line up with TRBD1. CDR3 size: 15 residues. V lost 4 bases and J lost 8; bases outside the gene matches: 5. In germline, CDR1 is LGHNT, CDR2 FRNRAP. The CDR3 protein is CASGSWDRGYSPLHF. CDR3 nucleotides: TGTGCTAGTGGTTCCTGGGACAGGGGATATTCACCCCTCCACTTT.

This chain links TRBV19 with TRBJ2-7, with D uncertain. The CDR3 runs 13 residues. Germline CDR1 LNHDA, CDR2 SQIVND (reference sequence). Deletions cut 5 bases from V and 2 bases from J, with 10 bases between. CDR3 nucleotide sequence: TGTGCCAGTAGTGTACGACTGGCCTACGAGCAGTACTTC. Protein sequence: CASSVRLAYEQYF.

The rearrangement links TRBV9 to TRBJ2-7; 8 nucleotides line up with TRBD1. The trim removed 1 base at V and 6 bases at J, leaving 9 bases unmatched. Germline CDR1 is SGDLS and CDR2 is YYNGEE. The CDR3 runs to 15 residues. CDR3 region: CASSVNGQGASEQYF. The CDR3 DNA follows: TGTGCCAGCAGCGTAAATGGGCAGGGGGCTAGCGAGCAGTACTTC.

CDR3 protein: CASTDIGGKNIQYF. In DNA, the CDR3 is TGTGCCAGTACCGATATCGGGGGCAAAAACATTCAGTACTTC. The gene calls are TRBV19 and TRBJ2-4; perhaps TRBD2 as D (6 bases). Germline lookup yields CDR1 LNHDA and CDR2 SQIVND (reference sequence). V was pared by 7 bases and J by 3 bases, with 13 bases between. The CDR3 has 14 residues.

The chain couples TRBV5-1 to TRBJ2-5; 8 nucleotides align to TRBD1. CDR1 is SGHRS and CDR2 is YFSETQ in the germline V gene. This CDR3 contains 14 residues. The junction had 3 bases not matched to a gene; V was cut back by 0 bases and J by 5 bases. The CDR3 is CASSLGQGYETQYF. The CDR3 region has the DNA TGCGCCAGCAGCTTGGGACAGGGGTACGAGACCCAGTACTTC.

The sample holds one count of this clone. The genes are TRBV18 and TRBJ2-1; 12 bases align to TRBD2. The length of the CDR3 is 15 residues. V gave up 3 bases and J gave up 8 bases; unmatched junction bases: 5. Germline V gene sequence: CDR1 KGHSH, CDR2 LQKENI. CDR3 coding DNA: TGTGCCAGCTCACCGCTAGCGGGAGGGCCCTATGAGCAGTTCTTC. Protein product: CASSPLAGGPYEQFF.

J is TRBJ2-7 and V is TRBV21-1; TRBD2, the D gene given by the table, was not confirmed from the DNA. TRBV21-1 is shown as a pseudogene. This CDR3 region has 19 residues. The CDR3 protein is CASSKGVLLASGSFHEQYF. In DNA form, the CDR3 reads TGTGCCAGCAGCAAAGGTGTTTTGTTGGCTAGCGGGAGTTTCCACGAGCAGTACTTC.

The CDR3 bases are TGTGCCAGCACCTCGGACAGGGGGTACGAGCAGTACTTC. This translates into CASTSDRGYEQYF. The genes are TRBV6-5 and TRBJ2-7, with TRBD1 matching 10 bases. CDR3 length equals 13 residues. The V gene's germline CDR1 is MNHEY and CDR2 SVGAGI. With 7 bases clipped from V and 4 bases from J, the junction kept 4 bases outside the gene matches.

The chain uses TRBV28 and TRBJ2-1; D gene ambiguous. The CDR3 loop spans 18 amino acids. V was clipped by 5 bases and J by 0 bases, with 20 bases between them. Germline values: CDR1 MDHEN, CDR2 SYDVKM. The CDR3 loop reads CASSPLVRIVRSYNEQFF. CDR3 nucleotides: TGTGCCAGCAGTCCACTGGTTAGAATTGTACGCTCCTACAATGAGCAGTTCTTC.

This chain uses TRBV11-2 with TRBJ2-2; 7 bases line up with TRBD2. V gave up 1 base and J gave up 5 bases; unmatched junction bases: 4. Germline loops: CDR1 SGHAT, CDR2 FQNNGV. The CDR3 totals 15 residues. CDR3 loop: CASSLVGGWTGELFF. The CDR3 region has the DNA TGTGCCAGCAGCTTAGTCGGGGGGTGGACCGGGGAGCTGTTTTTT.

In its sample, this clone was seen once. This sequence joins TRBV28 and TRBJ2-1; 9 bases fit TRBD2. The junction had 19 bases not matched to a gene; V was cut back by 6 bases and J by 10 bases. CDR1 and CDR2 (germline): MDHEN, SYDVKM. This CDR3 is 17 amino acids long. CDR3 residues: CASRTVAGASPREEQFF. In DNA, the CDR3 is TGTGCCAGCAGAACTGTAGCGGGAGCCAGTCCGCGGGAGGAGCAGTTCTTC.

V usage is TRBV19 and J usage is TRBJ1-4, with a possible D match to TRBD1 (6 bases). The V and J ends lost 4 bases and 7 bases respectively, with 16 bases between them. The CDR3 totals 15 residues. Germline values: CDR1 LNHDA, CDR2 SQIVND (reference sequence). The CDR3 nucleotides read TGTGCCAGTAGTAAGCGAGGCCGAGGGGGTGAAAAACTGTTTTTT. It specifies CASSKRGRGGEKLFF.